This TCR beta chain comes out of a study of OX40 agonist ivuxolimab in advanced cancers. Germline V gene sequence: CDR1 SGHVS, CDR2 FQNEAQ. The CDR3 length is 14 residues. Germline trimming cut 5 bases from V and 5 bases from J; bases unmatched to any gene: 3. Assay used: immunoSEQ multiplex PCR; TCRdb lists only in-frame clones, some missing. The sample records more than 50,000 clones, roughly 89% being singletons. The origin of this receptor is an adult with an advanced solid tumor such as melanoma, head and neck, liver or kidney cancer. The chain combines TRBV7-8 with TRBJ1-4; the match to TRBD1 covers 9 bases. This material consisted of CD4+ or CD8+ T cells sorted from blood, taken in a trial of the OX40 agonist ivuxolimab. CDR3 coding DNA: TGTGCCAGCAGCCGAGGACAGGGGAATGAAAAACTGTTTTTT. Translating it yields CASSRGQGNEKLFF.